These T cell receptor beta chains were read from a single sample in a study of T cells in Graves' hyperthyroidism and ophthalmopathy. MiXCR was run by TCRdb on the multiplex PCR reads, yielding one entry per CDR3 protein. The table records about 400,000 distinct CDR3 sequences, roughly 13% of them present only once. Sequenced: blood. Receptor source: a woman under 30 with Graves' hyperthyroidism. Both conserved end residues are part of each CDR3. A D gene is named only where the DNA matches it firmly. Rows give clone size only sometimes, using once, few, many, or a class for an expanded clone.

DNA: TGTGCCAGCAGTTTATTCCCTAGCGGAGGGCTCCCCGGGACCGGGGAGCTGTTTTTT
CDR3: CASSLFPSGGLPGTGELFF
D: TRBD2
V: TRBV28
size: many
J: TRBJ2-2

DNA: TGTGCCAGCAGTGAATATCCCGCCCCTGACAGGGGGCTTAATGAAAAACTGTTTTTT
CDR3: CASSEYPAPDRGLNEKLFF
D: TRBD1
V: TRBV25-1
size: once
J: TRBJ1-4

DNA: TGTGCCAGCAGCTTATACCAGTATTGGGGGGAAGCTGAAGCTTTCTTT
CDR3: CASSLYQYWGEAEAFF
D: .
V: TRBV7-2
size: few
J: TRBJ1-1

DNA: TGTGCCAGCAGTTACTCGGCTAGCGGGAGTGGAAATGAGCAGTTCTTC
CDR3: CASSYSASGSGNEQFF
D: TRBD2
V: TRBV6-5
size: many
J: TRBJ2-1

DNA: TGTGCCAGCAGCGTAGACGCGGGGGGGAATGAGCAGTTCTTC
CDR3: CASSVDAGGNEQFF
D: TRBD2
V: TRBV9
size: .
J: TRBJ2-1

DNA: TGTGCCAGCAGTGAATCAGGGTTGGGTTCACCCCTCCACTTT
CDR3: CASSESGLGSPLHF
D: .
V: TRBV2
size: .
J: TRBJ1-6

DNA: TGCGCCAGCAGCTCGGGACAGGGACGGGGAGATGGCTACACCTTC
CDR3: CASSSGQGRGDGYTF
D: TRBD1
V: TRBV5-1
size: few
J: TRBJ1-2

DNA: TGCAGTGTTTCAGGACTAGCATTAGGCCAAAGTGAGCAGTTCTTC
CDR3: CSVSGLALGQSEQFF
D: TRBD2
V: TRBV20-1
size: many
J: TRBJ2-1

DNA: TGTGCCAGCAGTCTCAAGCGGAACACCGGGGAGCTGTTTTTT
CDR3: CASSLKRNTGELFF
D: .
V: TRBV12-3/TRBV12-4
size: many
J: TRBJ2-2

DNA: TGCAGTGCTAGGGAGGATGGCGAGCAGTACTTC
CDR3: CSAREDGEQYF
D: .
V: TRBV20-1
size: many
J: TRBJ2-7

DNA: TGTGCTAGTGGTTTACAGGGGGCGATGGATACGCAGTATTTT
CDR3: CASGLQGAMDTQYF
D: TRBD1
V: TRBV12-5
size: many
J: TRBJ2-3

DNA: TGTGCCTGGAATGGATACGACGGGGCGGATGAGCAGTTCTTC
CDR3: CAWNGYDGADEQFF
D: .
V: TRBV30
size: many
J: TRBJ2-1

DNA: TGTGCCAGCAGCCAGAGGGGTGAGCAGTTCTTC
CDR3: CASSQRGEQFF
D: .
V: TRBV3-1
size: many
J: TRBJ2-1

DNA: TGTGCCAGCAGCACTTTCGCCAGGGGTAGCAATCAGCCCCAGCATTTT
CDR3: CASSTFARGSNQPQHF
D: .
V: TRBV6-2/TRBV6-3
size: many
J: TRBJ1-5

DNA: TGTGCCAGCAGTTACTCCCACCTGTCGCTGTTTTTT
CDR3: CASSYSHLSLFF
D: .
V: TRBV6-2/TRBV6-3
size: .
J: TRBJ2-2

DNA: TGTGCCAGCAGTCGACAGGGGGGAAACAATGAGCAGTTCTTC
CDR3: CASSRQGGNNEQFF
D: TRBD1
V: TRBV28
size: many
J: TRBJ2-1

DNA: TGTGCCAGCAGTCCGCGGACAGGGGGTCCCACCGGGGAGCTGTTTTTT
CDR3: CASSPRTGGPTGELFF
D: TRBD1
V: TRBV28
size: few
J: TRBJ2-2

DNA: TGTGCCAGCAGCCAAGACAACTATGGCTACACCTTC
CDR3: CASSQDNYGYTF
D: .
V: TRBV3-2
size: many
J: TRBJ1-2

DNA: TGTGCCTGGGTACCCCAGAGCGGGAGGGCCACAGATACGCAGTATTTT
CDR3: CAWVPQSGRATDTQYF
D: TRBD2
V: TRBV30
size: .
J: TRBJ2-3

DNA: TGTGCCAGCAGTTTAGGGGGGACAGCCACCGGGGAGCTGTTTTTT
CDR3: CASSLGGTATGELFF
D: TRBD1
V: TRBV12-3/TRBV12-4
size: many
J: TRBJ2-2

DNA: TGTGCCAGCAGGATGAGAGGGAGCACAGATACGCAGTATTTT
CDR3: CASRMRGSTDTQYF
D: .
V: TRBV5-4
size: few
J: TRBJ2-3

DNA: TGCGCCAGCAGCTTTCAGGGGGCCTCCCTCCACTTT
CDR3: CASSFQGASLHF
D: TRBD1
V: TRBV5-1
size: .
J: TRBJ1-6

DNA: TGTGCCAGCAGCTCCCTAGCGGGGGCGGGCACAGATACGCAGTATTTT
CDR3: CASSSLAGAGTDTQYF
D: TRBD2
V: TRBV11-2
size: many
J: TRBJ2-3

DNA: TGTGCCAGCAATCTGGACAGGGAGCGGCACGAGCAGTACTTC
CDR3: CASNLDRERHEQYF
D: TRBD1
V: TRBV6-1
size: many
J: TRBJ2-7

DNA: TGTGCCAGCAGCGCAAGTCTGTGGGGCTCCTACGAGCAGTACTTC
CDR3: CASSASLWGSYEQYF
D: .
V: TRBV7-9
size: .
J: TRBJ2-7

DNA: TGCAGCGGAAGGGACATCTCCTACGAGCAGTACTTC
CDR3: CSGRDISYEQYF
D: .
V: TRBV29-1
size: many
J: TRBJ2-7

DNA: TGTGCCAGCAGCGTAGTAGGGACAGGGGTCGGCGGGGAGCTGTTTTTT
CDR3: CASSVVGTGVGGELFF
D: TRBD1
V: TRBV9
size: many
J: TRBJ2-2

DNA: TGTGCCAGCCGGACTGATCTAAGCAATCAGCCCCAGCATTTT
CDR3: CASRTDLSNQPQHF
D: .
V: TRBV19
size: many
J: TRBJ1-5

DNA: TGTGCCAGCAGCCAAGAAACTAGCGGGAGTTCCTACAATGAGCAGTTCTTC
CDR3: CASSQETSGSSYNEQFF
D: TRBD2
V: TRBV3-1
size: .
J: TRBJ2-1

DNA: TGCGCCAGCAGCCCCGCCGGTTCCGGGGAGCTGTTTTTT
CDR3: CASSPAGSGELFF
D: .
V: TRBV5-1
size: many
J: TRBJ2-2

DNA: TGCAGTGCTGCCTCCGGGACAGTGGGTAATGAGCAGTTCTTC
CDR3: CSAASGTVGNEQFF
D: TRBD1
V: TRBV20-1
size: few
J: TRBJ2-1

DNA: TGCAGTGCTAGAAAGGGGAACTCTGGCAATGAGCAGTTCTTC
CDR3: CSARKGNSGNEQFF
D: .
V: TRBV20-1
size: few
J: TRBJ2-1

DNA: TGTGCCAGCAGAGAGCAAGGGGTCAACACTGAAGCTTTCTTT
CDR3: CASREQGVNTEAFF
D: .
V: TRBV5-6
size: .
J: TRBJ1-1

DNA: TGTGCCAGCAGCAGTGGGACAGGGATCTATGGCTACACCTTC
CDR3: CASSSGTGIYGYTF
D: TRBD1
V: TRBV5-6
size: .
J: TRBJ1-2

DNA: TGTGCCAGCAGCCAAGTAGGACTAGCAGATCAAGAGACCCAGTACTTC
CDR3: CASSQVGLADQETQYF
D: TRBD2
V: TRBV4-2
size: few
J: TRBJ2-5

DNA: TGCAGTGCAGCCGGGACAGGGGGCAGGGGTGACGAGCAGTACTTC
CDR3: CSAAGTGGRGDEQYF
D: TRBD1
V: TRBV20-1
size: .
J: TRBJ2-7

DNA: TGTGCCATCAGTGACCACCTGGGAATAGCGGGAGCCAATGAGCAGTTCTTC
CDR3: CAISDHLGIAGANEQFF
D: TRBD2
V: TRBV10-3
size: many
J: TRBJ2-1

DNA: TGCAGCGTTGTCGTGGGTTCCTACGAGCAGTACTTC
CDR3: CSVVVGSYEQYF
D: .
V: TRBV29-1
size: few
J: TRBJ2-7

DNA: TGTGCCAGCAGTTTACAATTTAGCGGGAGGGCCCTCAATGAGCAGTTCTTC
CDR3: CASSLQFSGRALNEQFF
D: TRBD2
V: TRBV28
size: few
J: TRBJ2-1

DNA: TGTGCCATCACCGCAGAACAGGGGGGAACTGAAGCTTTCTTT
CDR3: CAITAEQGGTEAFF
D: TRBD1
V: TRBV10-3
size: few
J: TRBJ1-1

DNA: TGCAGCGTTGAGGAGCTATCCTCCGGAAACACCATATATTTT
CDR3: CSVEELSSGNTIYF
D: .
V: TRBV29-1
size: few
J: TRBJ1-3

DNA: TGCAGCGTTGAAGCAGGGTTCCCCTACAATGAGCAGTTCTTC
CDR3: CSVEAGFPYNEQFF
D: .
V: TRBV29-1
size: .
J: TRBJ2-1

DNA: TGTGCCAGCAGCTTTACAGGGTTCTCCTACAATGAGCAGTTCTTC
CDR3: CASSFTGFSYNEQFF
D: .
V: TRBV7-9
size: many
J: TRBJ2-1

DNA: TGTGTCAGCCACTCTCCAGGGATTACTGAAGCTTTCTTT
CDR3: CVSHSPGITEAFF
D: .
V: TRBV19
size: .
J: TRBJ1-1

DNA: TGTGCCAGCACCCTTGTGCACGAGCAGTACTTC
CDR3: CASTLVHEQYF
D: .
V: TRBV6-1
size: many
J: TRBJ2-7

DNA: TGCAGTGCTACGGGCGGGGGGGAAGATACGCAGTATTTT
CDR3: CSATGGGEDTQYF
D: TRBD2
V: TRBV20-1
size: many
J: TRBJ2-3

DNA: TGTGCCAGCAGCTTAGCCATGCGCGAGCAGTACTTC
CDR3: CASSLAMREQYF
D: .
V: TRBV7-2
size: .
J: TRBJ2-7

DNA: TGTGCCAGCATGCAAGGGACTAGCGGGGGAAATGAGCAGTTCTTC
CDR3: CASMQGTSGGNEQFF
D: TRBD2
V: TRBV12-3/TRBV12-4
size: few
J: TRBJ2-1

DNA: TGTGCCAGCAGCTCACGAGGGGTTAAAGACGGCTACGAGCAGTACTTC
CDR3: CASSSRGVKDGYEQYF
D: .
V: TRBV27
size: .
J: TRBJ2-7

DNA: TGTGCCACCAGCAGAGATCGACTAGCGGTCAGCTCCTACAATGAGCAGTTCTTC
CDR3: CATSRDRLAVSSYNEQFF
D: TRBD2
V: TRBV15
size: few
J: TRBJ2-1

DNA: TGCAGTGCCCCCCTTTCGGGAAACACCGGGGAGCTGTTTTTT
CDR3: CSAPLSGNTGELFF
D: .
V: TRBV20-1
size: few
J: TRBJ2-2

DNA: TGCAGTGCTAGTTCTCGTGGTGCGGGATCCTACAATGAGCAGTTCTTC
CDR3: CSASSRGAGSYNEQFF
D: .
V: TRBV20-1
size: .
J: TRBJ2-1

DNA: TGTGCCAGCAGTGAAGCGTTGCGGGCCCAGTACTTC
CDR3: CASSEALRAQYF
D: .
V: TRBV6-1
size: many
J: TRBJ2-5

DNA: TGTGCCAGCAGTTACTCGAGGCAGGGGCAGTACTTC
CDR3: CASSYSRQGQYF
D: .
V: TRBV6-2/TRBV6-3
size: many
J: TRBJ2-7

DNA: TGTGCCAGCAGTCTCATAGGGCAGCCAAGCACAGATACGCAGTATTTT
CDR3: CASSLIGQPSTDTQYF
D: .
V: TRBV28
size: few
J: TRBJ2-3

DNA: TGTGCCAGCCGTTACCGAGACCGATTTAGCAATCAGCCCCAGCATTTT
CDR3: CASRYRDRFSNQPQHF
D: .
V: TRBV3-2
size: few
J: TRBJ1-5